Listed below are T cell receptor beta chains from one sample, sequenced in a study of cytomegalovirus exposure and HLA in healthy donors. Sequenced by immunoSEQ multiplex PCR; TCRdb stores in-frame clones only, minus some. Its table lists around 70,000 clones. Source material: PBMCs. The receptor set was obtained from a female donor in good health and CMV-seropositive. CDR3s leave out the opening cysteine and the closing phenylalanine or tryptophan. The order of the fields is CDR3 length, J gene, V gene, CDR3 protein.

length: 11; J: TRBJ2-5; V: TRBV9; CDR3: ASSPTGAETQY
length: 14; J: TRBJ2-3; V: TRBV5-4; CDR3: ASSLDREGRADTQY
length: 14; J: TRBJ2-2; V: TRBV7-2; CDR3: ASSASSGRYTGELF
length: 17; J: TRBJ1-4; V: TRBV4-1; CDR3: ASSQPLIGGAATNEKLF
length: 11; J: TRBJ1-2; V: TRBV5-6; CDR3: ASSAGQNYGYT
length: 13; J: TRBJ2-3; V: TRBV18; CDR3: ASSPPAGVRDTQY
length: 15; J: TRBJ2-1; V: TRBV12-5; CDR3: ASGLRGGRILLHEQF
length: 9; J: TRBJ2-7; V: TRBV6-1; CDR3: ASSEYYEQY
length: 11; J: TRBJ1-2; V: TRBV6-5; CDR3: ASSRTGGDGYT
length: 8; J: TRBJ2-7; V: TRBV4-2; CDR3: ASSSYEQY
length: 13; J: TRBJ1-2; V: TRBV27; CDR3: ASSPDRGNNYGYT
length: 14; J: TRBJ2-1; V: TRBV7-9; CDR3: ASSPTGGEKDNEQF
length: 13; J: TRBJ2-5; V: TRBV5-6; CDR3: ASSYRTGYGETQY
length: 12; J: TRBJ2-1; V: TRBV29-1; CDR3: SVGPITSANEQF
length: 12; J: TRBJ1-1; V: TRBV9; CDR3: ASSVGHRNTEAF
length: 11; J: TRBJ1-2; V: TRBV30; CDR3: AWSPQGDYGYT
length: 12; J: TRBJ2-5; V: TRBV7-2; CDR3: ASSYGLAGETQY
length: 13; J: TRBJ1-2; V: TRBV15; CDR3: ATSRDRSLSDGYT
length: 13; J: TRBJ2-3; V: TRBV29-1; CDR3: SVAGSTGGTDTQY
length: 12; J: TRBJ1-2; V: TRBV18; CDR3: ASSPLETGDGYT
length: 12; J: TRBJ2-2; V: TRBV2; CDR3: ASLVQGSTGELF
length: 12; J: TRBJ2-7; V: TRBV5-8; CDR3: ASSSVTGNYEQY
length: 13; J: TRBJ2-1; V: TRBV6-4; CDR3: ASSVLSGAYNEQF
length: 13; J: TRBJ2-7; V: TRBV30; CDR3: AGSVWGGRSYEQY
length: 13; J: TRBJ2-2; V: TRBV30; CDR3: AGSKRLDIAGELF
length: 13; J: TRBJ2-7; V: TRBV19; CDR3: ASSTAWGGTYEQY
length: 13; J: TRBJ1-5; V: TRBV9; CDR3: ASSGGGGSNQPQH
length: 13; J: TRBJ2-5; V: TRBV28; CDR3: ASRPPGRGQETQY
length: 12; J: TRBJ2-7; V: TRBV18; CDR3: ASSPQREYYEQY
length: 9; J: TRBJ1-2; V: TRBV20-1; CDR3: SLGGAGGYT
length: 9; J: TRBJ2-1; V: TRBV30; CDR3: AWSSRFEQF